Listed below are T cell receptor beta chains from one sample, sequenced in a study of cytomegalovirus exposure and HLA in healthy donors. Produced via immunoSEQ multiplex PCR; TCRdb's table is partial and in-frame only. In the table there are about 69,000 clones, 76% of which are singletons. Sequencing input: PBMCs. The receptor source for this set is a young man in good health and CMV-seronegative. The CDR3 runs from the conserved cysteine through the conserved F or W. Each record gives: D gene, J gene, V gene, clone size, CDR3 DNA, CDR3 protein. D genes are given only for firm matches. A row's size may be missing; if present it is once, few, many or a size class.

>NA|TRBJ2-5|TRBV4-2|NA
TGTGCCAGCAGCCGAGCAGGATTTCAAGAGACCCAGTACTTC
CASSRAGFQETQYF
>NA|TRBJ1-1|TRBV11-1|NA
TGTGCCAGCAGCTTAGACAAAGGGGGAGACACTGAAGCTTTCTTT
CASSLDKGGDTEAFF
>TRBD2|TRBJ2-5|TRBV11-2|once
TGTGCCAGCAGCGCATATCTGGGACTAGCGGGGTACTCCCAGTACTTC
CASSAYLGLAGYSQYF
>TRBD2|TRBJ2-1|TRBV28|NA
TGTGCCAGCAGTTTAAACGGACTAGCGGGGGCCAATGAGCAGTTCTTC
CASSLNGLAGANEQFF
>TRBD1|TRBJ1-6|TRBV5-6|once
TGTGCCAGCAGACCCTGGACAGGCTACAATTCACCCCTCCACTTT
CASRPWTGYNSPLHF
>NA|TRBJ1-1|TRBV6-4|NA
TGTGCCAGCAGTGAGAATAGTCAGAACACTGAAGCTTTCTTT
CASSENSQNTEAFF
>TRBD1|TRBJ2-7|TRBV27|NA
TGTGCCAGCAGTTTACGCGACAGGGTGGGCGAGCAGTACTTC
CASSLRDRVGEQYF
>TRBD1|TRBJ1-2|TRBV11-2|few
TGTGCCAGCAGCTCCCAATTCGGACAGGGTCTAGGCTACACCTTC
CASSSQFGQGLGYTF
>TRBD2|TRBJ2-5|TRBV28|NA
TGTGCCAGCAGCCCAGGACTAGCGGGGGGTATAATCCAAGAGACCCAGTACTTC
CASSPGLAGGIIQETQYF
>NA|TRBJ1-4|TRBV30|once
TGTGCCTGGAGCCAGGGTGGGGAAATACTGTTTTTT
CAWSQGGEILFF
>NA|TRBJ1-5|TRBV5-6|few
TGTGCCAGCAGCGCTCGCGGACAGTCGTGGCAGCCCCAGCATTTT
CASSARGQSWQPQHF
>NA|TRBJ1-1|TRBV11-3|NA
TGTGCCAGCAGCTTACAGGCGAACACTGAAGCTTTCTTT
CASSLQANTEAFF
>TRBD1|TRBJ2-3|TRBV7-6|NA
TGTGCCAGCAGTCAGGTACCGCCGGACAGGGCCCTCACAGATACGCAGTATTTT
CASSQVPPDRALTDTQYF
>TRBD1|TRBJ2-1|TRBV5-4|NA
TGTGCCAGCAGCTACCTGCGGGACAGGGACAATGAGCAGTTCTTC
CASSYLRDRDNEQFF
>TRBD2|TRBJ2-1|TRBV5-1|once
TGCGCCAGCAGCTTGGAGACTAGCGGGGTCCTCTCCTACAATGAGCAGTTCTTC
CASSLETSGVLSYNEQFF
>TRBD1|TRBJ1-6|TRBV9|NA
TGTGCCAGTAGAACAGGGGGCTCGGGTAATTCACCCCTCCACTTT
CASRTGGSGNSPLHF
>NA|TRBJ2-3|TRBV7-2|NA
TGTGCCAGCAGCTTAGAGGGGGGCACAGATACGCAGTATTTT
CASSLEGGTDTQYF
>NA|TRBJ2-3|TRBV6-4|NA
TGTGCCAGCAGTGACTCGCCGGGAGATACGCAGTATTTT
CASSDSPGDTQYF
>NA|TRBJ2-7|TRBV2|NA
TGTGCCAGCCGGGGGGTCAGGGGTCCTGGGCCCTACGAGCAGTACTTC
CASRGVRGPGPYEQYF
>NA|TRBJ1-1|TRBV7-3|NA
TGTGCCAGCAGCCCCACCGGGCGGGGGCTTGAAGCTTTCTTT
CASSPTGRGLEAFF
>TRBD2|TRBJ2-3|TRBV7-8|NA
TGTGCCCTAGGCCCGCCTAGCGGGGGGGCTAGCACAGATACGCAGTATTTT
CALGPPSGGASTDTQYF
>NA|TRBJ2-1|TRBV5-4|NA
TGTGCCAGCAGCGCGGAGAACCTAGCTGAGTCCTACAATGAGCAGTTCTTC
CASSAENLAESYNEQFF